This T cell receptor beta chain was observed in a study of shared clonotypes between healthy human individuals. Study results and caveats: Naive subsets tended to show greater estimated richness than memory subsets.

Germline V gives CDR1 GTSNPN, CDR2 SVGIG (reference sequence). The CDR3 runs to 13 residues. The J segment lost 3 bases and the V segment lost 4 bases, leaving 3 bases of the junction unmatched. As concerns this clone: The antigen is not known.

Only in-frame clones appear in the TCRdb table, and some are missing; sequencing was by immunoSEQ multiplex PCR. The sample consists of roughly 2.6 million clones, over 85% of them appearing once. J is TRBJ1-2 and V is TRBV30; TRBD1 agrees at 9 bases. The receptor was derived from a young man in good health. Sequencing was performed on naive CD4+ T cells sorted from blood. As to subset: CD45RA+ positively selected. This CDR3 reads CAWTTGGHYGYTF. The CDR3 region has the DNA TGTGCCTGGACGACAGGGGGACACTATGGCTACACCTTC.